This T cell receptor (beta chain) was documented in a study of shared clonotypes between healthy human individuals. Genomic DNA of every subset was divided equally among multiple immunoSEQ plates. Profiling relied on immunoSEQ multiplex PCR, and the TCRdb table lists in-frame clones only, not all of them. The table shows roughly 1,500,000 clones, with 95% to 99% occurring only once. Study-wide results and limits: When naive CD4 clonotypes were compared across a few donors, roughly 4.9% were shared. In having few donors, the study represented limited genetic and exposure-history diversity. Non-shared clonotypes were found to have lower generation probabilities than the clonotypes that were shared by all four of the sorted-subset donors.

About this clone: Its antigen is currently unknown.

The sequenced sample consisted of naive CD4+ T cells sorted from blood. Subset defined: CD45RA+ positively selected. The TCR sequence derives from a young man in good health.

The CDR3 loop reads CASSRGVGEKLFF. As DNA, the CDR3 is TGTGCCAGCAGTCGAGGGGTGGGCGAAAAACTGTTTTTT. This chain uses TRBV7-9 with TRBJ1-4; the D gene is possibly TRBD1 (5 bases). This CDR3 spans 13 amino acids. Germline CDR1 is SEHNR and CDR2 is FQNEAQ (reference sequence). V lost 6 bases and J lost 8, with 13 bases in between.